Included here is one T cell receptor beta chain sequence, with context. It lacks a known antigen. Base qualities are not recorded, but no much larger clone differs from it by a single base. Ficoll-Paque density gradient centrifugation was the method used to isolate PBMCs. The record originates from a study of T-cell memory formation after mild COVID-19 (dated by TCRdb to about 2021). For context, the study as a whole: TCR sequence clusters from the two donors were found to be largely donor specific. Two young, previously healthy adult volunteers made up the cohort, one male and one female. Longitudinal TCRalpha and TCRbeta repertoire sequencing tracked T-cell clones expanding and contracting after mild COVID-19 in two donors.

Sequencing took place on an Illumina NovaSeq 6000. cDNA libraries for TCRalpha and TCRbeta were prepared by 5'RACE using constant-segment primers, with sample barcodes and unique molecular identifiers added. RNA was extracted from every sample with Trizol reagent. Library amplification was performed in two PCR steps, and a second sample barcode and Illumina TruSeq adapters were introduced in the second step. Sequencing of libraries was performed on an Illumina NovaSeq with 2 x 150 bp paired-end reads. In the authors' own workflow: The reads were demultiplexed and collapsed into UMI-guided consensus sequences using migec v1.2.7. With mixcr v2.1.11, UMI consensuses were aligned to TRA and TRB V and J templates and assembled into clonotypes. A clonotype was counted as expanded or contracted only when both edgeR and NoisET called the clonotype significant, with the noise models trained on biological replicates. For edgeR calls, the cutoffs were a false discovery rate-adjusted p below 0.01 and a log2 fold-change threshold of 1. As an exploratory analysis of dynamics, max-normalized trajectories of the 1000 most abundant clonotypes were examined by PCA with hierarchical clustering. The CD4 or CD8 phenotype of responding clones was assigned using the separately sequenced CD4+ and CD8+ repertoires. In-frame beta chains were kept once TCRdb had trimmed the public reads at Q25 with fastp and called clones with MiXCR. Rows matching on CDR3 protein sequence are summarized as one entry with the most common DNA and genes. These V and J calls derive from TCRdb rather than the authors' analysis. This sample holds 350,000 to 500,000 distinct CDR3 sequences; roughly 17% were observed only once. Approximately 21% of the sample goes to the ten largest clones.

Relative to germline, V is missing 0 bases and J is missing 2 bases, with 5 bases of the junction outside any gene match. CDR1 SGHDT and CDR2 YYEEEE were looked up in the germline V gene. From the cysteine up to the phenylalanine, the CDR3 has a length of 17 residues. The entry retains the CDR3 DNA only, 51 bases that are in frame from base 1. The study at large found these results: Contracting CD4+ clones were located mainly in the CM and EM memory subsets, whereas CD8+ clones were found to be enriched in EMRA. From day 15 to 85, contracting clones showed balanced CD4/CD8 phenotypes, whereas a second wave of clones that expanded from day 15 to 37 leaned towards CD4+. Some responding clones were detected in pre-infection memory, which suggested that pre-existing cross-reactive memory T cells had joined the SARS-CoV-2 response. SARS-CoV-2 specificity of the second-wave clones peaking on day 37 was not confirmed. Only a couple of mild cases were covered in the study, and larger cohorts including severe cases with pre-infection samples were considered necessary.

The clonotype was recovered from a man younger than 35 who had mild COVID-19 (a few samples of this study predate the infection). The sample titles of this study are shuffled in the database, so cell type and time point are left out; the donor was told from shared clones. Here the chain combines TRBV5-6 and TRBJ2-1; TRBD2 lines up with 10 middle nucleotides. What was sequenced was PBMCs or a T cell subset sorted from them (not recorded which). The CDR3 corresponds to CASSLVRSGGAYNEQFF. At the DNA level, the sequence is TGTGCCAGCAGCTTGGTTCGCAGCGGGGGGGCCTACAATGAGCAGTTCTTC.